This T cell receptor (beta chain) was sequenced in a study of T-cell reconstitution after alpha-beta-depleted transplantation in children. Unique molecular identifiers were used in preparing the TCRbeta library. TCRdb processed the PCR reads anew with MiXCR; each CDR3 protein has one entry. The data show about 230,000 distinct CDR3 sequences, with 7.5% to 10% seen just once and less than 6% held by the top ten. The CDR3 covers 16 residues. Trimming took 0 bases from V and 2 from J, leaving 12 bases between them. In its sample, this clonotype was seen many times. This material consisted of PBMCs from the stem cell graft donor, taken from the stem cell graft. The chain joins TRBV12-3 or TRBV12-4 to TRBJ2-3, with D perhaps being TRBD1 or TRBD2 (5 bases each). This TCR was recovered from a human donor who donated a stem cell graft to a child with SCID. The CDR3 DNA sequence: TGTGCCAGCAGTTTAGCGGGGGAAGGGGCCACAGATACGCAGTATTTT. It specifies CASSLAGEGATDTQYF.